This record concerns one T cell receptor beta chain sequence. Germline V gene lookup returns CDR1 SGHNT and CDR2 YYREEE (reference sequence). The CDR3 runs 19 residues. J lost 1 base, V lost 0 bases, and 8 bases had no gene match. Treatment in this sample: randomized to nivolumab then ipilimumab (arm A) or the reverse (arm B). DNA-damaging chemotherapy had not been given to any patient beforehand. Sorted cells were live CD3+CD8+, lacking CD19 and CD56, from PBMCs. TCRdb's copy holds only in-frame clones and misses some; the assay was immunoSEQ multiplex PCR. The data show fewer than 20,000 clones, under 60% seen once. The sample comes from a study of sequential checkpoint blockade in melanoma. Study-level background: First-line arms were nivolumab then ipilimumab, or the reverse, randomized 1:1. Maintenance nivolumab came after either treatment sequence.

Here the sequenced sample was CD8+ T cells sorted from blood (inferred from file names), taken from a patient given nivolumab and ipilimumab in sequence. The sequence was collected from a human donor with melanoma. V usage is TRBV5-4 and J usage is TRBJ1-3, with 12 positions matching TRBD1. CDR3 in amino acids: CASSLEGAGQGASGNTIYF. The CDR3 DNA reads TGTGCCAGCAGCTTGGAAGGGGCGGGACAGGGGGCATCTGGAAACACCATATATTTT.